This T cell receptor beta chain was profiled in a study of T cell responses to AZD1222 COVID-19 vaccine. Study as a whole: Doses given second, at about 4 or about 12 weeks, were pooled.

Whole-study findings and limits: Baseline antibody screening turned up just a handful of seropositive AZD1222 recipients. Donor demographics were predominantly white British with a female majority; clonal diversity may be underestimated.

Sequencing used immunoSEQ multiplex PCR; TCRdb keeps in-frame clones, though not all of them. The sample shows roughly 150,000 clones, about four fifths of them seen only once. About this clone: Its antigen is not identified.

The specimen comprised peripheral blood, sampled on day 0 of AZD1222 vaccination. This clonotype was sampled from an adult in good health.

In nucleotides, the CDR3 is TGTGCCACTCAGGGGGGATTCAGCGGTTGGGAAAAACTGTTTTTT. Translated: CATQGGFSGWEKLFF. This chain connects TRBV28 to TRBJ1-4; 7 bases align to TRBD1. The germline V gene encodes CDR1 MDHEN and CDR2 SYDVKM. CDR3 length: 15 amino acids. V dropped 10 bases and J dropped 8; count of bases not matched to a gene: 16.